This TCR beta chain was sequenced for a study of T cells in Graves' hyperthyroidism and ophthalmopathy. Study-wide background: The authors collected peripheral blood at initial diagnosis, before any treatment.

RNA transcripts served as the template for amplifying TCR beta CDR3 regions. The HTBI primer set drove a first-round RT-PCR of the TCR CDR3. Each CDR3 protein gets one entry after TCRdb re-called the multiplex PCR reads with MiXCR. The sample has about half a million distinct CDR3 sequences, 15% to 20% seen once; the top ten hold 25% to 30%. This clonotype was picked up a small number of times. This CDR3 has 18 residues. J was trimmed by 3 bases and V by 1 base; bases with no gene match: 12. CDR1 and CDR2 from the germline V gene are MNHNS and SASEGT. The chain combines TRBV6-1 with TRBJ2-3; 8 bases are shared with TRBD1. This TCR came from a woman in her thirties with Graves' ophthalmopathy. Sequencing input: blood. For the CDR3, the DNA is TGTGCCAGCAGTGAAGGGACAGGGATTGGTTTTTGGACAGATACGCAGTATTTT. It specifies CASSEGTGIGFWTDTQYF.